This T cell receptor beta chain was documented in a study of T-cell memory formation after mild COVID-19. About the research overall: Clusters were largely donor specific. Findings and caveats of the study: Prior to infection, memory already included some responding clones, suggesting cross-reactive memory joined. Mostly located in CM and EM were contracting CD4+ clones, with contracting CD8+ clones located in EMRA. The authors left the SARS-CoV-2 specificity of second-wave clones peaking on day 37 unconfirmed.

Concerning this clonotype itself: Antigen unknown.

V lost 0 bases and J lost 4, with 12 bases in between. The V gene's germline CDR1 is DFQATT and CDR2 SNEGSKA (reference sequence). The CDR3 loop spans 14 amino acids. MiXCR was run by TCRdb on the 5' RACE reads, yielding one entry per CDR3 protein. The sample yields more than 300,000 distinct CDR3 sequences, 13% to 15% seen once. Input material: PBMCs or a T cell subset sorted from them (not recorded which). The V gene is TRBV20-1, the J gene TRBJ1-2, with D possibly TRBD1 on 5 matching bases. The source of this sequence is a man between 18 and 35 years old who had mild COVID-19 (a few samples of this study predate the infection). Cell type and time point are not known. The CDR3 DNA sequence: TGCAGTGCTAGAGATTTGGGGGATAGCTATGGCTACACCTTC. This encodes CSARDLGDSYGYTF.